The TCR beta chain described here comes from a study of graft-versus-host responses after intestinal transplantation. Study context: All of the recipients had induction that used anti-thymocyte globulin, then tacrolimus and steroids for approximately 3 years.

As concerns this clone: What it recognizes is unknown.

CDR3 size: 18 residues. The V and J ends lost 1 base and 0 bases, in that order; junction bases with no gene match: 10. CDR1 SGHAT and CDR2 FQNNGV come from the germline V gene. Regarding the study as a whole: Patients who carried graft-donor T cell macrochimerism also had high graft-versus-host to host-versus-graft clonal ratios in their allografts. Association was observed between peak circulating GvH clone levels and early post-transplant HvG declines. GvH clonotypes were identified within recipient marrow, with a subset emerging first in ileum or blood.

The method was immunoSEQ multiplex PCR; TCRdb's version includes in-frame clones alone and lacks a portion of them. Among approximately 50,000 clones listed, approximately 84% were seen once. The sequencing used unstimulated CD4+ T cells sorted from spleen or lymph node cells, collected before transplant. The sequence was collected from a human donor who was the organ donor for an intestinal transplant. The chain employs TRBV11-2 and TRBJ1-1; TRBD1 matches at 8 bases. The CDR3 here is CASSLGGSGTGVNTEAFF. The CDR3 DNA is TGTGCCAGCAGCTTAGGCGGTAGTGGGACAGGAGTGAACACTGAAGCTTTCTTT. Full variable domain (rest looked up from reference TRBV11-2 and TRBJ1-1): EAGVAQSPRYKIIEKRQSVAFWCNPISGHATLYWYQQILGQGPKLLIQFQNNGVVDDSQLPKDRFSAERLKGVDSTLKIQPAKLEDSAVYLCASSLGGSGTGVNTEAFFGQGTRLTVV.